Below are 10 T cell receptor beta chains sequenced from a single sample in a study of CD8+CD57+ T cells in acquired aplastic anemia. CDR3 and TCR beta VDJ profiling relied on a genomic DNA template. Each CDR3 protein gets one entry after TCRdb re-called the reads with MiXCR. This sample carries roughly 98,000 distinct CDR3 sequences, approximately 73% of them seen once, and the ten largest clones take approximately 60%. Whoever was chosen for sequencing had shown CD8+CD57+ cell expansion by flow cytometry. Input material: sorted CD4+, CD8+, or CD8+CD57+ T cells (not recorded which) from PBMCs. The receptors here all came from a human donor with aplastic anemia.

This clonotype was counted only a few times. The chain employs TRBV29-1 and TRBJ1-1; D ambiguous. The CDR3 spans 11 residues. Trimming shortened V by 4 bases and J by 0 bases, and 3 bases separated the two germline ends. The germline CDR1 and CDR2 sequences are SQVTM and ANQGSEA. The CDR3: CSVVMNTEAFF. CDR3 DNA sequence: TGCAGCGTTGTTATGAACACTGAAGCTTTCTTT.

This clonotype was seen more than once but under ten times. The genes are TRBV5-6 and TRBJ2-5; maybe TRBD1 (6 bases). The length of the CDR3 is 14 residues. Germline CDR1 is SGHDT and CDR2 is YYEEEE. V lost 0 bases, J lost 1 base, and 7 bases lay in between. In nucleotides, the CDR3 is TGTGCCAGCAGCTTGGGGACAGCCCAAGAGACCCAGTACTTC. It encodes CASSLGTAQETQYF. Variable domain in full (rest from reference TRBV5-6 and TRBJ2-5): DAGVTQSPTHLIKTRGQQVTLRCSPKSGHDTVSWYQQALGQGPQFIFQYYEEEERQRGNFPDRFSGHQFPNYSSELNVNALLLGDSALYLCASSLGTAQETQYFGPGTRLLVL.

The chain links TRBV14 to TRBJ1-3, with 7 positions matching TRBD1. This CDR3 comprises 17 residues. Germline CDR1 reads SGHDN; CDR2 reads FVKESK. The V and J ends lost 2 bases and 0 bases, in that order; junction bases with no gene match: 7. The CDR3 DNA reads TGTGCCAGCAGCCAAATACAGGGGCCATACTCTGGAAACACCATATATTTT. As protein: CASSQIQGPYSGNTIYF.

CDR3 amino acids: CASSPTEETQYF. As DNA, the CDR3 is TGTGCCAGCTCACCGACGGAAGAGACCCAGTACTTC. The chain is built from TRBV18 and TRBJ2-5; D unclear. CDR1 and CDR2 (germline): KGHSH, LQKENI. The CDR3 spans 12 residues. With 3 bases removed from V and 3 bases from J, the gap between germline ends came to 5 bases. Full variable domain (rest looked up from reference TRBV18 and TRBJ2-5): NAGVMQNPRHLVRRRGQEARLRCSPMKGHSHVYWYRQLPEEGLKFMVYLQKENIIDESGMPKERFSAEFPKEGPSILRIQQVVRGDSAAYFCASSPTEETQYFGPGTRLLVL.

This chain links TRBV2 with TRBJ1-1, with D uncertain. V was pared by 6 bases and J by 0 bases, with 11 bases between. From germline, CDR1 is SNHLY and CDR2 FYNNEI. The CDR3 length is 14 residues. The CDR3 loop reads CASSPSPLNTEAFF. The DNA for the CDR3 is TGTGCCAGCAGCCCCTCGCCCTTGAACACTGAAGCTTTCTTT.

V is TRBV10-3 and J is TRBJ2-7, with D unresolved. V was pared by 11 bases and J by 3 bases, with 11 bases between. The CDR3 is made up of 11 amino acids. Germline CDR1 is ENHRY and CDR2 is SYGVKD. The CDR3 spells CASTSYYEQYF. DNA of the CDR3: TGTGCCTCGACGAGCTACTACGAGCAGTACTTC.

This chain joins TRBV10-3 and TRBJ1-3; D remains ambiguous. Germline lookup yields CDR1 ENHRY and CDR2 SYGVKD. This CDR3 is built from 13 residues. Deletions cut 11 bases from V and 0 bases from J, with 11 bases between. CDR3 region: CASEGSSGNTIYF. CDR3 nucleotides: TGTGCCTCTGAAGGGAGCTCTGGAAACACCATATATTTT.

This clonotype was detected ten times or more. V usage is TRBV2 and J usage is TRBJ1-1; D ambiguous. Per the germline V gene, CDR1 is SNHLY and CDR2 is FYNNEI. V was pared by 4 bases and J by 3 bases, with 15 bases between. The CDR3 is 15 residues long. CDR3 amino acids: CASSGIGGGYTEAFF. In DNA, the CDR3 is TGTGCCAGCAGTGGAATTGGTGGAGGGTACACTGAAGCTTTCTTT.

The genes are TRBV12-3 or TRBV12-4 and TRBJ2-7; 7 positions agree with TRBD1. With 8 bases clipped from V and 3 bases from J, the junction kept 16 bases outside the gene matches. The CDR3 loop spans 16 amino acids. The CDR3 DNA follows: TGTGCCAGCGGTTCGCTTCCGGGACAGAAAAACTACGAGCAGTACTTC. Its protein product is CASGSLPGQKNYEQYF.

The chain links TRBV20-1 to TRBJ1-1; no firm D call. Trimming took 6 bases from V and 1 from J, leaving 12 bases between them. The CDR3 runs to 13 residues. Germline CDR1 DFQATT, CDR2 SNEGSKA (reference sequence). As DNA, the CDR3 is TGCAGTGCCACCCCGCTTGCGAACACTGAAGCTTTCTTT. Amino acid sequence: CSATPLANTEAFF.